This T cell receptor (beta chain) was identified during a study of CD8 T cells in ankylosing spondylitis. Using quantitative 5'-RACE with molecular barcodes, the authors made TCR beta libraries. Each CDR3 protein is one row after TCRdb ran MiXCR on the 5' RACE reads. The table records a few hundred thousand distinct CDR3 sequences, about 18% of them present only once. The study's findings and limits: Among TCR beta sequences, a motif of roughly 8 highly homologous variants appeared characteristic of ankylosing spondylitis blood. The authors reported significant enrichment of disease-linked clones in matched ankylosing spondylitis synovial fluid. Relatively rare in peripheral blood, disease-linked clones were also CD8+.

V shed 6 bases and J 8 bases; nucleotides not matched to a gene: 13. There are 15 residues in the CDR3. CDR1 and CDR2 (germline): SGHRS, YFSETQ. This clonotype was seen only a few times. The antigen remains undetermined. Input material: blood, either unsorted or a sorted T cell fraction (not recorded which). The chain uses TRBV5-1 and TRBJ2-1; 8 bases fit TRBD2. This receptor was taken from a male donor with ankylosing spondylitis or in good health (not recorded which). The CDR3 region is CASNPLAGTPHEQFF. The DNA of the CDR3 is TGCGCCAGCAACCCTCTAGCGGGTACTCCACATGAGCAGTTCTTC.